The 6 T cell receptor beta chains below all came from one sample that was sequenced in a study of T cells after yellow fever vaccination. MiXCR was run by TCRdb on the 5' RACE reads, yielding one entry per CDR3 protein. The sample lists 95,000 to 150,000 distinct CDR3 sequences, over 12% seen once, with approximately 39% in the top ten. The specimen was CD8+ T cells sorted from PBMCs, collected 5 days after the yellow fever booster vaccination. Receptors originate from a man aged 18 to 29 who received the YFV17D yellow fever vaccine.

V and J are TRBV7-6 and TRBJ1-1, with TRBD1 identical over 7 bases. The CDR3 is made up of 22 amino acids. The germline V gene has CDR1 SGHVS and CDR2 FNYEAQ. V was pared by 0 bases and J by 0 bases, with 22 bases of the junction left unmatched. The CDR3 loop reads CASSLAPLIRQGPSVMNTEAFF. CDR3 DNA: TGTGCCAGCAGCTTAGCCCCCTTAATTCGACAGGGCCCCTCGGTGATGAACACTGAAGCTTTCTTT.

The V and J genes are TRBV6-2 or TRBV6-3 and TRBJ2-2, with D uncertain. CDR1 MNHEY and CDR2 SVGEGT come from the germline V gene. V lost 10 bases to trimming and J lost 7 bases, with 10 bases between them. The CDR3 is made up of 11 amino acids. The DNA for the CDR3 is TGTGCCATAATGGAAAGCGGGGAGCTGTTTTTT. This encodes CAIMESGELFF.

This chain joins TRBV27 and TRBJ1-5; unclear D gene. V gave up 4 bases and J gave up 0 bases, with 16 bases separating them. The V gene's germline CDR1 is MNHEY and CDR2 SMNVEV (reference sequence). The CDR3 covers 17 residues. The chain's CDR3 is CASSSMAVGPSNQPQHF. The CDR3 nucleotides are TGTGCCAGCAGTTCAATGGCAGTTGGGCCTAGCAATCAGCCCCAGCATTTT.

A few counts support this clonotype. The gene calls are TRBV4-3 and TRBJ1-1; D is undetermined. Per the germline V gene, CDR1 is LGHNA and CDR2 is YSLEER. The V end lost 1 base, the J end lost 8 bases, and 14 bases lay between the germline ends. The CDR3 spans 14 residues. CDR3 DNA sequence: TGCGCCAGCAGCCAAGGCCTGGGCCCCTTAGAAGCTTTCTTT. It yields the protein CASSQGLGPLEAFF.

The rearrangement links TRBV11-2 to TRBJ2-5; 7 positions agree with TRBD2. Germline-derived CDR1 and CDR2 are SGHAT and FQNNGV. The V gene end was trimmed by 5 bases and the J gene end by 4 bases; junction bases not matched to a gene: 10. The CDR3 contains 15 residues. CDR3 bases: TGTGCCAGCAGCCTTAGGACGGGGGGAGGAGAGACCCAGTACTTC. Amino acids: CASSLRTGGGETQYF.

The rearrangement joins TRBV7-6 to TRBJ2-5; 14 nucleotides align to TRBD2. CDR1 SGHVS and CDR2 FNYEAQ come from the germline V gene. Trimming cost V 6 bases and J 3 bases; bases outside gene matches: 9. CDR3 length: 17 residues. The CDR3 DNA is TGTGCCAGCAGTCCGGGACTAGCGGGAGATTCAGAAGAGACCCAGTACTTC. Translating it yields CASSPGLAGDSEETQYF.